Described below is a single T cell receptor beta chain sequence and its context. Cohort 3 recovered donors had two negative PCRs, clearance, or symptom resolution. The data originate from a study of blood T cell repertoires in COVID-19. In the source study's methods: Estimated nucleated cell counts came from reference gene primer amplification. The protocol was immunoSEQ multiplex PCR, while the TCRdb copy is restricted to in-frame clones and leaves out a portion. The DNA was the basis for D and trimming; V, J and clone size are from that table. The data hold 190,000 or so clones, with around 89% observed a single time. Germline values: CDR1 KGHSH, CDR2 LQKENI. The V end was cut by 0 bases, the J end by 1 base, with 3 bases between. This CDR3 region has 13 residues.

This clonotype was sampled from a man aged 25 to 40 who had recovered from COVID-19. The J gene is TRBJ1-2, the V gene TRBV18; no clear D. Sequenced input: PBMCs or T cells enriched from blood (not recorded which). The CDR3 DNA follows: TGTGCCAGCTCACCACCGAGTAACTATGGCTACACCTTC. This codes for CASSPPSNYGYTF.